The text below deals with one TCR beta chain. This sample is drawn from a study of blood T cell repertoires in COVID-19. Sequenced by immunoSEQ multiplex PCR; TCRdb stores in-frame clones only, minus some. The sample has about 120,000 clones; 85% are singletons. The V gene's germline CDR1 is SSHAT and CDR2 FNYEAQ (reference sequence). Between the trimmed V and J ends, which lost 6 bases and 1 base, there was a span of 19 bases. CDR3 length: 16 amino acids. The chain uses TRBV7-7 and TRBJ2-7, with TRBD1 as a possible D gene (5 bases). This TCR was sampled from a human donor in a cohort sampled during active COVID-19. Input material: peripheral blood. The DNA for the CDR3 is TGTGCCAGCAGGCCCCGAGACAGAGTCTTATCCTACGAGCAGTACTTC. This sequence encodes CASRPRDRVLSYEQYF.